The rows below give T cell receptor beta chains drawn from one sample of a study of PD-1 blockade in classical Hodgkin lymphoma. Generated by immunoSEQ multiplex PCR, the TCRdb table keeps only in-frame clones and is missing some. Among under 100,000 clones listed, 80% to 95% were seen once. The sequencing here drew on peripheral blood mononuclear cells (PBMCs), taken before the second cycle of nivolumab. The source is a human donor with classical Hodgkin lymphoma. Each CDR3 is given with its conserved first and last residue. The D gene is left open where the match is weak. For some rows the clone size is stated as once, few or many, or as a class when expanded; others skip it.

v_call	d_call	j_call	clone_size	cdr3_length	cdr3_aa	cdr3_nt
TRBV19	TRBD2	TRBJ2-1	NA	18	CASSMEYPSGLSYNEQFF	TGTGCCAGTAGTATGGAATATCCTAGCGGATTATCCTACAATGAGCAGTTCTTC
TRBV5-1	NA	TRBJ2-5	NA	16	CASSSSGGGVLETQYF	TGCGCCAGCAGCTCAAGCGGAGGAGGGGTTTTAGAGACCCAGTACTTC
TRBV11-2	TRBD2	TRBJ2-4	NA	19	CASSPLNSGRAGAKNIQYF	TGTGCCAGCAGCCCCCTGAATAGCGGGAGGGCCGGTGCCAAAAACATTCAGTACTTC
TRBV2	NA	TRBJ2-7	NA	15	CASSEGGGRSYEQYF	TGTGCCAGCAGTGAAGGGGGTGGTCGATCCTACGAGCAGTACTTC
TRBV4-1	NA	TRBJ2-1	NA	13	CASQQGVKREQFF	TGCGCCTCACAGCAAGGGGTAAAGCGCGAGCAGTTCTTC
TRBV5-8	TRBD1	TRBJ1-2	NA	15	CASSLSTGVFYGYTF	TGTGCCAGCAGCTTGTCAACAGGGGTCTTCTATGGCTACACCTTC
TRBV29-1	NA	TRBJ1-1	NA	11	CSVVGDTEAFF	TGCAGCGTTGTGGGGGACACTGAAGCTTTCTTT
TRBV19	TRBD1	TRBJ2-1	NA	14	CASSRDREVTEQFF	TGTGCCAGTAGTAGGGACAGGGAGGTTACTGAGCAGTTCTTC
TRBV5-1	TRBD2	TRBJ2-1	NA	19	CASSRRTSGRARIYNEQFF	TGCGCCAGCAGCCGACGGACTAGCGGGAGGGCCAGGATCTACAATGAGCAGTTCTTC
TRBV7-8	NA	TRBJ2-2	NA	12	CAIDTATGELFF	TGTGCCATCGACACAGCCACCGGGGAGCTGTTTTTT
TRBV18	NA	TRBJ2-1	NA	16	CASSPPFRTLNNEQFF	TGTGCCAGCTCACCACCGTTTCGGACACTCAACAATGAGCAGTTCTTC
TRBV7-9	TRBD2	TRBJ2-1	NA	17	CASSLATSGRAEGEQFF	TGTGCCAGCAGCTTAGCTACTAGCGGGAGGGCCGAAGGTGAGCAGTTCTTC
TRBV7-9	TRBD1	TRBJ1-3	NA	17	CATGRGGGTTFGNTIYF	TGTGCCACGGGGCGAGGGGGCGGGACCACCTTTGGAAACACCATATATTTT
TRBV5-6	TRBD1	TRBJ2-7	NA	15	CASSLGFRQGAEQYF	TGTGCCAGCAGCTTGGGGTTCCGGCAGGGGGCCGAGCAGTACTTC
TRBV7-8	NA	TRBJ1-4	NA	15	CASSLALGGLEKLFF	TGTGCCAGCAGCTTAGCGCTGGGGGGCCTTGAAAAACTGTTTTTT
TRBV25-1	TRBD1	TRBJ1-2	few	13	CASSTGDSYGYTF	TGTGCCAGCAGTACAGGGGATAGCTATGGCTACACCTTC
TRBV5-6	TRBD2	TRBJ2-3	NA	15	CASSLWTGGPYTQYF	TGTGCCAGCAGCTTGTGGACGGGAGGGCCTTATACGCAGTATTTT
TRBV5-1	NA	TRBJ2-2	once	14	CASSLNENTGELFF	TGCGCCAGCAGCTTGAATGAGAACACCGGGGAGCTGTTTTTT
TRBV30	NA	TRBJ2-4	NA	18	CAWSVPFPQQRSKNIQYF	TGTGCCTGGAGTGTACCATTCCCCCAACAGCGTAGCAAAAACATTCAGTACTTC
TRBV6-5	NA	TRBJ1-2	NA	14	CASSYSPGNYGYTF	TGTGCCAGCAGTTACTCGCCAGGAAATTATGGCTACACCTTC
TRBV10-2	NA	TRBJ2-7	NA	13	CASQEGAPYEQYF	TGCGCCAGCCAAGAAGGGGCCCCCTACGAGCAGTACTTC
TRBV10-3	NA	TRBJ2-5	NA	15	CAISKSDDRQETQYF	TGTGCCATCAGTAAATCCGACGACAGGCAAGAGACCCAGTACTTC
TRBV7-9	TRBD1	TRBJ1-1	NA	13	CASMGQGGTEAFF	TGTGCCAGCATGGGACAGGGAGGCACTGAAGCTTTCTTT
TRBV19	TRBD1	TRBJ2-7	NA	14	CASSIEGARFEQYF	TGTGCCAGTAGTATTGAGGGGGCGAGATTCGAGCAGTACTTC
TRBV13	NA	TRBJ2-7	NA	15	CASSLGGAGPYEQYF	TGTGCCAGCAGCTTAGGGGGGGCTGGTCCCTACGAGCAGTACTTC
TRBV19	TRBD1	TRBJ1-2	NA	15	CASSIPTGGNYGYTF	TGTGCCAGTAGTATTCCTACAGGGGGAAACTATGGCTACACCTTC
TRBV7-3	NA	TRBJ2-5	NA	13	CASSFSAGETQYF	TGTGCCAGCAGCTTTTCGGCGGGCGAGACCCAGTACTTC